Here is one T cell receptor beta chain with its context. Its antigen is unknown. This sample was included in a study of response to subunit inactivated influenza vaccine. Study-wide results and caveats: Each seasonal flu vaccination may recruit only limited new T cells, authors suggested.

CDR3 length equals 14 residues. Trimming removed 2 bases at V and 8 bases at J, with 16 bases between. Germline-derived CDR1 and CDR2 are SGHRS and YFSETQ. A single record per CDR3 protein comes from TCRdb applying MiXCR to the RT-PCR reads. Of approximately 530,000 distinct CDR3 sequences in the sample, approximately 7.6% were seen once. This TCR was recovered from a man between 50 and 70 years old who received an inactivated influenza vaccine. This sequence joins TRBV5-1 and TRBJ1-1, with unresolved D. The material sequenced was PBMCs from blood, taken approximately 25 months after vaccination. This CDR3 reads CASSFSSPPVEAFF. The CDR3 nucleotides read TGCGCCAGCAGCTTTAGCAGTCCTCCGGTGGAAGCTTTCTTT.